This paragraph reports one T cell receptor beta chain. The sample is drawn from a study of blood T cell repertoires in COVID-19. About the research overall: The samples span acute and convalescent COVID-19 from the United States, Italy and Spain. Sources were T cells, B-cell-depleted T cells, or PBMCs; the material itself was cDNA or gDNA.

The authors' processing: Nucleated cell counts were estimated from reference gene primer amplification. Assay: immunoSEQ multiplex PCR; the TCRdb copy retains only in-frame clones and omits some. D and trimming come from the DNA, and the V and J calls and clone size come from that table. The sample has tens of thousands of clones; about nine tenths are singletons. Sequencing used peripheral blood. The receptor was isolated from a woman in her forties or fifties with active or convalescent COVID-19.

The chain's CDR3 is CASSLGSGGHPSTDTQYF. The CDR3 DNA is TGTGCCAGCAGCTTGGGTAGCGGGGGGCACCCTAGCACAGATACGCAGTATTTT. This rearrangement joins TRBV11-3 to TRBJ2-3; TRBD2 agrees at 10 bases. This CDR3 is 18 amino acids long. Germline CDR1 and CDR2: SGHNT and YENEEA. V lost 3 bases to trimming and J lost 0 bases; unmatched junction nucleotides: 9. The full variable domain, completed using reference TRBV11-3 and TRBJ2-3, is EAGVVQSPRYKIIEKKQPVAFWCNPISGHNTLYWYLQNLGQGPELLIRYENEEAVDDSQLPKDRFSAERLKGVDSTLKIQPAELGDSAVYLCASSLGSGGHPSTDTQYFGPGTRLTVL.